Each of the 21 T cell receptor beta chains below was sequenced from the same sample in a study of T cell clones after liver transplantation. Here immunoSEQ multiplex PCR was the method, and the copy in TCRdb shows in-frame clones only, minus some. The table includes just over 80,000 clones, roughly 80% detected once. Sequences were derived from CD4+ T cells from blood, sampled approximately 3.5 years after liver transplant. Source of these receptors: a human patient who received a liver transplant. Some of these T cells may belong to the graft donor.

This chain links TRBV5-4 with TRBJ1-1; D unclear. V was clipped by 2 bases and J by 5 bases, with 7 bases between them. CDR1 is SGHNT, CDR2 YYREEE, per germline (reference sequence). This CDR3 contains 12 residues. The CDR3 DNA sequence: TGTGCCAGCAGCTTTGATAGAACTGAAGCTTTCTTT. Residues: CASSFDRTEAFF. Filled out from reference TRBV5-4 and TRBJ1-1, the complete variable domain reads ETGVTQSPTHLIKTRGQQVTLRCSSQSGHNTVSWYQQALGQGPQFIFQYYREEENGRGNFPPRFSGLQFPNYSSELNVNALELDDSALYLCASSFDRTEAFFGQGTRLTVV.

The rearrangement uses TRBV28 and TRBJ2-2; 8 bases fit TRBD1. Germline CDR1 is MDHEN and CDR2 is SYDVKM. V lost 2 bases and J lost 5; bases outside the gene matches: 19. The CDR3 contains 20 residues. CDR3 sequence (DNA): TGTGCCAGCAGTTTACCCCCGCTGGAGGACAGGGTATATCGGACCGGGGAGCTGTTTTTT. It translates to CASSLPPLEDRVYRTGELFF.

The chain joins TRBV19 to TRBJ1-2, with D tentatively TRBD1 (5 bases). Trimming removed 7 bases at V and 2 bases at J, with 11 bases between. The germline V gene has CDR1 LNHDA and CDR2 SQIVND (reference sequence). This CDR3 contains 13 residues. CDR3 protein: CASNDAGNYGYTF. CDR3 coding DNA: TGTGCCAGTAACGATGCAGGGAACTATGGCTACACCTTC. The complete variable domain, with remaining parts taken from reference TRBV19 and TRBJ1-2, reads DGGITQSPKYLFRKEGQNVTLSCEQNLNHDAMYWYRQDPGQGLRLIYYSQIVNDFQKGDIAEGYSVSREKKESFPLTVTSAQKNPTAFYLCASNDAGNYGYTFGSGTRLTVV.

The chain recombines TRBV6-4 with TRBJ2-3, with D possibly TRBD1 on 5 matching bases. Germline CDR1 is MRHNA and CDR2 is SNTAGT. V shed 2 bases and J shed 8 bases, with 8 bases lying between them. The CDR3 is 12 amino acids. The CDR3, as DNA: TGTGCCAGCAGTGACGACAGAAGTACGCAGTATTTT. This translates into CASSDDRSTQYF.

The rearrangement links TRBV7-3 to TRBJ2-7; 8 nucleotides line up with TRBD2. CDR3 length: 16 residues. V was clipped by 5 bases and J by 2 bases; unmatched bases: 11. Germline V gene sequence: CDR1 SGHTA, CDR2 FQGTGA. CDR3 loop: CASSEGRAGGPYEQYF. The CDR3 DNA reads TGTGCCAGCAGCGAGGGGAGGGCGGGAGGTCCCTACGAGCAGTACTTC.

CDR3 protein: CASSRKAGVAGELFF. In nucleotides, the CDR3 is TGTGCCAGCAGCCGGAAGGCGGGAGTAGCCGGGGAGCTGTTTTTT. The gene calls are TRBV6-6 and TRBJ2-2; 7 bases match TRBD2. CDR1 MNHNY and CDR2 SVGAGI come from the germline V gene (reference sequence). CDR3 length: 15 residues. With V trimmed by 6 bases and J by 6 bases, 10 bases remained unmatched.

The J gene is TRBJ2-3, the V gene TRBV5-6; a possible D gene is TRBD2 (6 bases). CDR3 size: 15 residues. V lost 0 bases and J 6 bases, leaving 14 bases between the germline ends. Germline CDR1 reads SGHDT; CDR2 reads YYEEEE. In nucleotides, the CDR3 is TGTGCCAGCAGCTTGGTGGCCGCGGGACGGGATACGCAGTATTTT. Its translation is CASSLVAAGRDTQYF.

J is TRBJ2-3 and V is TRBV14, with 11 bases that match TRBD1. The length of the CDR3 is 15 residues. V trimming: 4 bases; J trimming: 4 bases; junction bases outside the gene matches: 4. CDR1 and CDR2 from the germline V gene are SGHDN and FVKESK. The CDR3 DNA is TGTGCCAGCAGCCTTGGACAGGGGGCAGCAGATACGCAGTATTTT. Translation gives CASSLGQGAADTQYF.

The chain links TRBV2 to TRBJ2-1, with 12 bases aligning to TRBD2. Trimming at V came to 3 bases and at J to 7 bases, leaving 4 bases not matched to a gene. CDR3 length: 15 residues. CDR1 and CDR2 (germline): SNHLY, FYNNEI. The CDR3 region has the DNA TGTGCCAGCAGTGACCCTAGCGGGAGGGAAAATGAGCAGTTCTTC. Amino acids: CASSDPSGRENEQFF.

The V gene is TRBV5-1, the J gene TRBJ1-1; D is uncertain. The CDR3 consists of 14 residues. Per the germline V gene, CDR1 is SGHRS and CDR2 is YFSETQ. The V end was cut by 2 bases, the J end by 2 bases, with 10 bases between. CDR3 coding DNA: TGCGCCAGCAGCTTACACACCGGTAACACTGAAGCTTTCTTT. Translated: CASSLHTGNTEAFF.

This clone is medium-sized. The chain has TRBV19 and TRBJ2-1; 10 positions match TRBD1. CDR3 length equals 15 residues. Looked up from germline, CDR1 is LNHDA and CDR2 is SQIVND (reference sequence). The J segment lost 9 bases and the V segment lost 4 bases, leaving 9 bases of the junction unmatched. The CDR3 DNA is TGTGCCAGTAGTAGGAAGGGGACAGGGGAAAGTGAGCAGTTCTTC. Its translation is CASSRKGTGESEQFF. Supplemented by reference TRBV19 and TRBJ2-1, the full variable domain reads DGGITQSPKYLFRKEGQNVTLSCEQNLNHDAMYWYRQDPGQGLRLIYYSQIVNDFQKGDIAEGYSVSREKKESFPLTVTSAQKNPTAFYLCASSRKGTGESEQFFGPGTRLTVL.

The chain combines TRBV9 with TRBJ2-3; no clear D. CDR3 length: 11 residues. Trimming took 3 bases from V and 2 from J, leaving 1 base between them. The germline V gene encodes CDR1 SGDLS and CDR2 YYNGEE. The CDR3 protein is CASSATDTQYF. The CDR3 DNA sequence: TGTGCCAGCAGCGCCACAGATACGCAGTATTTT.

The table lists this clone with a count of one. The chain has TRBV27 and TRBJ1-2, with D possibly being TRBD1 (5 bases). This CDR3 is 15 amino acids long. Trimming removed 7 bases at V and 1 base at J, with 16 bases between. CDR1 is MNHEY, CDR2 SMNVEV, per germline (reference sequence). The CDR3 loop is CASKTGGAGNYGYTF. The CDR3 nucleotides are TGTGCCAGCAAGACGGGAGGGGCTGGTAACTATGGCTACACCTTC.

The V gene is TRBV5-1, the J gene TRBJ2-3; D ambiguous. There are 14 residues in the CDR3. Trimming left V 3 bases short and J 2 bases short, with 10 bases between. CDR1 SGHRS and CDR2 YFSETQ come from the germline V gene. The DNA for the CDR3 is TGCGCCAGCAGCTCTACCGCAGTCACAGATACGCAGTATTTT. Protein sequence: CASSSTAVTDTQYF.

CDR3 sequence: CASSSPGPAEKLFF. For the CDR3, the DNA is TGTGCCAGCAGCTCCCCTGGCCCGGCGGAAAAACTGTTTTTT. The chain links TRBV7-2 to TRBJ1-4; D uncertain. Per germline, CDR1 SGHTA and CDR2 FQGNSA. This CDR3 comprises 14 residues. V was trimmed by 4 bases and J by 8 bases, leaving 14 bases between them.

The V call is TRBV28, the J call TRBJ2-3; the match to TRBD2 covers 9 bases. Germline-derived CDR1 and CDR2 are MDHEN and SYDVKM. This CDR3 spans 17 amino acids. V trimming: 3 bases; J trimming: 3 bases; junction bases outside the gene matches: 10. CDR3 coding DNA: TGTGCCAGCAGTTTGGCGGGAGGGGGATTTGAGACAGATACGCAGTATTTT. Protein: CASSLAGGGFETDTQYF.

This chain connects TRBV28 to TRBJ2-7; maybe TRBD1 (6 bases). Germline V gene lookup returns CDR1 MDHEN and CDR2 SYDVKM. The V gene lost 6 bases and the J gene lost 3 bases, with 12 bases spanning the gap. This CDR3 spans 13 amino acids. CDR3 sequence reads: CASSYVQGYEQYF. The CDR3 DNA is TGTGCCAGCAGCTACGTACAGGGCTACGAGCAGTACTTC.

The rearrangement links TRBV6-5 to TRBJ2-2; D is undetermined. The germline V and J ends were trimmed by 2 bases and 1 base, with 5 bases remaining between them. CDR1 and CDR2 (germline): MNHEY, SVGAGI. The CDR3 runs to 14 residues. The CDR3 loop is CASSYTGNTGELFF. DNA for the CDR3: TGTGCCAGCAGTTACACCGGGAACACCGGGGAGCTGTTTTTT.

The chain is built from TRBV28 and TRBJ2-7; possible D gene TRBD1, 6 bases. Trimming cost V 1 base and J 0 bases, with 10 bases left between them. Germline CDR1 and CDR2: MDHEN and SYDVKM. This CDR3 has 15 residues. CDR3: CASSLSTGISYEQYF. The CDR3 DNA is TGTGCCAGCAGTTTATCCACAGGGATCTCCTACGAGCAGTACTTC.

This chain connects TRBV27 to TRBJ2-1; no clear D gene. Germline CDR1 reads MNHEY; CDR2 reads SMNVEV (reference sequence). Deletions cut 0 bases from V and 8 bases from J, with 2 bases between. This CDR3 is 11 amino acids long. The CDR3 region is CASSLSHEQFF. In nucleotides, the CDR3 is TGTGCCAGCAGTTTATCCCATGAGCAGTTCTTC.

Details on this clone: The sample holds other DNA sequences that translate to the same CDR3. The chain combines TRBV7-9 with TRBJ2-1; D is undetermined. V was cut by 3 bases and J by 4 bases, with 1 base left in between. Germline V lookup: CDR1 SEHNR, CDR2 FQNEAQ (reference sequence). The CDR3 runs 11 residues. CDR3 nucleotides: TGTGCCAGCAGCTTTTACAATGAGCAGTTCTTC. Translation: CASSFYNEQFF.